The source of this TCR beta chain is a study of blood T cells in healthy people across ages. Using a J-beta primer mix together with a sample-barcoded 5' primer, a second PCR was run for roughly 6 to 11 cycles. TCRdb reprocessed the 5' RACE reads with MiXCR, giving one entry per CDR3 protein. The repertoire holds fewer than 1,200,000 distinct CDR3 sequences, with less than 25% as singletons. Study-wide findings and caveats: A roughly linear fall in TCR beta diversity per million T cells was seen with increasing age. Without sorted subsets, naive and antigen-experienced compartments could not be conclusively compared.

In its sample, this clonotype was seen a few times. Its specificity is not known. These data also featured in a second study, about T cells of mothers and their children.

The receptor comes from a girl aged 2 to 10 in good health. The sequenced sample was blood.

CDR3 in DNA: TGTGCCAGCAGCGCGTTCGGACTAGCGGGGAACGAGCAGTACTTC. The encoded protein is CASSAFGLAGNEQYF. This chain joins TRBV9 and TRBJ2-5; 12 bases fit TRBD2. The end of the DNA aligns better with TRBJ2-7, so the J call may be wrong. This CDR3 has 15 residues. Germline assignment: CDR1 SGDLS and CDR2 YYNGEE.